This T cell receptor beta chain was sequenced for a study of Ad26.COV2.S vaccination and SARS-CoV-2 variants. Looking at the study overall: Intramuscular Ad26.COV2.S at 5x10^10 or 1x10^11 viral particles.

Treatment: over 15 received Ad26.COV2.S at low or high dose, single or two shots; several received placebo; per-sample allocation not given. The samples date from day 63 after the first vaccine or placebo injection. In regard to this clone: Its antigen is unknown.

Notes on the study in general: There was a possibility that the TCR breadth and depth analyses underestimated total T cell responses. Spike-specific TCR breadth was greater after Ad26.COV2.S than placebo.

Measured with immunoSEQ multiplex PCR; TCRdb has only the in-frame clones, and not every one. The sample holds about 350,000 clones; 70% to 90% are singletons and the top ten take 3% to 4%. This clonotype originated in a person between 18 and 65 years old who received the Ad26.COV2.S COVID-19 vaccine or a placebo. The source was peripheral blood, collected in a trial of Ad26.COV2.S vaccine versus placebo.

The CDR3 is CASSESMGEGHDEQFF. The DNA of the CDR3 is TGCGCCAGCAGTGAGTCGATGGGGGAGGGCCATGATGAGCAGTTCTTC. The gene calls are TRBV10-1 and TRBJ2-1; TRBD2 matches at 7 bases. The CDR3 totals 16 residues. The germline gives CDR1 WNHNN, CDR2 SYGVQD (reference sequence). The ends lost 0 bases at V and 8 bases at J; junction bases unmatched: 10.